A single sample is the source of the 10 T cell receptor beta chains below, sequenced in a study of vaccination effects on CD4 cells after COVID-19. Their specific antigens are unknown. Expansion with viral peptide pools was applied to antigen-specific CD4+ T cells by the ViraFEST assay prior to sequencing. The authors isolated CD4+ T cells after around 9 days of culture. PCR showed that the person got SARS-CoV-2 infection at some point between March and December 2020. Participants each got two BNT162b2 or mRNA-1273 vaccine doses. Profiled with immunoSEQ multiplex PCR; TCRdb holds only in-frame clones, not every one. The sample has some 17,000 clones; around 80% are singletons. The source material was CD4+ T cells from PBMCs cultured with SARS-CoV-2 spike peptides, sampled after COVID-19 vaccination. The receptors originated from a human donor who had a prior SARS-CoV-2 infection.

The J gene is TRBJ2-1, the V gene TRBV20-1; no clear D gene. The length of the CDR3 is 8 residues. CDR1 and CDR2 (germline): DFQATT, SNEGSKA (reference sequence). Deletions cut 4 bases from V and 8 bases from J, with 0 bases between. DNA for the CDR3: TGCAGTGCTAATGAGCAGTTCTTC. It is translated as CSANEQFF.

The rearrangement uses TRBV4-1 and TRBJ2-1; D is possibly TRBD2 (5 bases). CDR1 and CDR2 from the germline V gene are MGHRA and YSYEKL. The CDR3 length is 15 residues. With 3 bases removed from V and 0 bases from J, the gap between germline ends came to 9 bases. CDR3 coding DNA: TGCGCCAGCAGCCAGAGCGGTTCCTCCTACAATGAGCAGTTCTTC. Its protein product is CASSQSGSSYNEQFF.

The table lists this clone with a count of one. The chain uses TRBV29-1 and TRBJ2-7; TRBD2 matches at 10 bases. Germline V gives CDR1 SQVTM, CDR2 ANQGSEA. Trimming removed 4 bases from V and 2 bases from J; junction bases left unmatched: 8. CDR3 length: 15 amino acids. CDR3 residues: CSVGASGSSTYEQYF. The DNA of the CDR3 is TGCAGCGTTGGAGCTAGCGGGAGCTCCACCTACGAGCAGTACTTC.

This clone came up a few times. V and J are TRBV6-5 and TRBJ2-1, with D tentatively TRBD2 (6 bases). With 7 bases removed from V and 4 bases from J, the gap between germline ends came to 14 bases. The CDR3 is made up of 14 amino acids. Germline CDR1 MNHEY, CDR2 SVGAGI. CDR3 loop: CASTRDLPYNEQFF. In DNA, the CDR3 is TGTGCCAGCACCCGGGACTTACCATACAATGAGCAGTTCTTC.

The V and J genes are TRBV5-5 and TRBJ2-7, with 7 bases lining up with TRBD2. The CDR3 has 16 amino acids. V was clipped by 0 bases and J by 1 base; unmatched bases: 7. Germline assignment: CDR1 SGHKS and CDR2 YYEKEE (reference sequence). The CDR3 DNA follows: TGTGCCAGCAGCTTGGCATATGGGGGGGGGTCCTACGAGCAGTACTTC. Translating gives CASSLAYGGGSYEQYF.

A single count supports this clone. This rearrangement joins TRBV19 to TRBJ1-5; TRBD1 matches at 7 bases. The V gene end was trimmed by 3 bases and the J gene end by 9 bases; junction bases not matched to a gene: 5. This CDR3 is 13 amino acids long. Germline values: CDR1 LNHDA, CDR2 SQIVND (reference sequence). This chain's CDR3 is CASSIRGDLPQHF. CDR3 sequence (DNA): TGTGCCAGTAGTATCAGGGGGGACTTGCCCCAGCATTTT.

This clone was detected only a few times. J is TRBJ2-3 and V is TRBV10-3, with TRBD2 identical over 8 bases. This CDR3 contains 18 residues. Germline V gives CDR1 ENHRY, CDR2 SYGVKD. Trimming cost V 3 bases and J 4 bases; bases outside gene matches: 15. The CDR3 protein is CAISEDSSGTSFSDTQYF. CDR3 DNA: TGTGCCATCAGTGAAGACAGCTCCGGGACTAGTTTTTCAGATACGCAGTATTTT.

This clone has a handful of counts. The rearrangement links TRBV20-1 to TRBJ2-7; 7 bases are a match to TRBD2. This CDR3 is built from 13 residues. Trimming removed 3 bases from V and 3 bases from J; junction bases left unmatched: 5. Germline-derived CDR1 and CDR2 are DFQATT and SNEGSKA (reference sequence). CDR3: CSASLGEGYEQYF. CDR3 DNA sequence: TGCAGTGCTAGTTTAGGGGAGGGCTACGAGCAGTACTTC.

The chain recombines TRBV6-1 with TRBJ1-5, with D perhaps matching TRBD1 (5 bases). CDR1 is MNHNS, CDR2 SASEGT, per germline. V dropped 1 base and J dropped 5 bases, with 9 bases sitting between them. The CDR3 is 14 amino acids. This chain's CDR3 is CASSEGTSYQPQHF. The CDR3 DNA follows: TGTGCCAGCAGTGAAGGGACAAGTTATCAGCCCCAGCATTTT.

The chain recombines TRBV2 with TRBJ1-2, with TRBD1 matching 8 bases. The CDR3 consists of 14 residues. Per the germline V gene, CDR1 is SNHLY and CDR2 is FYNNEI. The junction had 3 bases not matched to a gene; V was cut back by 4 bases and J by 2 bases. The CDR3 sequence is CASSAYRGNYGYTF. The CDR3 bases are TGTGCCAGCAGTGCTTACAGGGGGAACTATGGCTACACCTTC.